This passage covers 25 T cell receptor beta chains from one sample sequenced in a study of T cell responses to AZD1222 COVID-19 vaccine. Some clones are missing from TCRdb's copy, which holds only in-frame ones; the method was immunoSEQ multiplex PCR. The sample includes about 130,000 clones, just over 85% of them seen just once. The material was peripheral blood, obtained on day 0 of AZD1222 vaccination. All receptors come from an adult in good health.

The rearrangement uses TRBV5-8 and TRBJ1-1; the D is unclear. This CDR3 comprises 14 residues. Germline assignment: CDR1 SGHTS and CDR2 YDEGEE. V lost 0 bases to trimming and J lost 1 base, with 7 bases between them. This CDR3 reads CASSLDAGNTEAFF. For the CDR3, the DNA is TGTGCCAGCAGCTTGGATGCGGGGAACACTGAAGCTTTCTTT.

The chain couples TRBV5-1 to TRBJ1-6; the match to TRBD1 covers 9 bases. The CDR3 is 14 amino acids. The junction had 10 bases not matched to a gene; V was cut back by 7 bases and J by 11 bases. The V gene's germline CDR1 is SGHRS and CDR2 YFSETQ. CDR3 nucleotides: TGCGCCAGCCAGCGCGGGACAGGGTTACCACCCCTCCACTTT. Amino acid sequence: CASQRGTGLPPLHF.

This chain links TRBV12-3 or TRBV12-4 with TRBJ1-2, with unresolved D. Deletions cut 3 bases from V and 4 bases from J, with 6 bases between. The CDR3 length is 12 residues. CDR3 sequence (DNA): TGTGCCAGCAGTTTCGGCAGCTATGGCTACACCTTC. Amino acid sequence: CASSFGSYGYTF.

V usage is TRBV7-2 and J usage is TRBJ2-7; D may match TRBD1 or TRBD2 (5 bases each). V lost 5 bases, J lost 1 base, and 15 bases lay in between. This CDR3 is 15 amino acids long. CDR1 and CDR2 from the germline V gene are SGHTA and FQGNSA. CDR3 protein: CASSLRDGISYEQYF. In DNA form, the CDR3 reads TGTGCCAGCAGCCTCCGGGACGGGATTTCCTACGAGCAGTACTTC.

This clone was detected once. The CDR3 loop is CASSQGRRYGYTF. The CDR3 nucleotides are TGTGCCAGCAGCCAAGGACGGAGATATGGCTACACCTTC. The chain links TRBV27 to TRBJ1-2; D not resolved. The V gene's germline CDR1 is MNHEY and CDR2 SMNVEV (reference sequence). V lost 6 bases, J lost 5 bases, and 13 bases lay in between. This CDR3 spans 13 amino acids.

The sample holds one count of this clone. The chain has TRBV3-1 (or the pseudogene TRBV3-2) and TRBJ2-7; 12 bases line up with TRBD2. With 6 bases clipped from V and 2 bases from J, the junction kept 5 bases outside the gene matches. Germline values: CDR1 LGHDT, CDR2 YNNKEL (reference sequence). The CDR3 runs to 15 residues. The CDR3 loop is CASSTGLAGAYEQYF. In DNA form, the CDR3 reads TGTGCCAGCAGTACGGGACTAGCGGGTGCCTACGAGCAGTACTTC.

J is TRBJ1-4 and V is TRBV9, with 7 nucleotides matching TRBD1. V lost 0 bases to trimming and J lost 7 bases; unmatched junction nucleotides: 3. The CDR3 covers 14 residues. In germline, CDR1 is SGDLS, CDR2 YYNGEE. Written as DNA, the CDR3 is TGTGCCAGCAGCGTAGATGGGACAGCTGAAAAACTGTTTTTT. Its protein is CASSVDGTAEKLFF.

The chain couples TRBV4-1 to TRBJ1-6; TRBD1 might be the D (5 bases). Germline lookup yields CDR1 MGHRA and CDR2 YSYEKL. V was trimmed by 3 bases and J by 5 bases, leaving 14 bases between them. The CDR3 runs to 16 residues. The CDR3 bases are TGCGCCAGCAGCCAGGGAATCCAGGGAGATAATTCACCCCTCCACTTT. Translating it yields CASSQGIQGDNSPLHF.

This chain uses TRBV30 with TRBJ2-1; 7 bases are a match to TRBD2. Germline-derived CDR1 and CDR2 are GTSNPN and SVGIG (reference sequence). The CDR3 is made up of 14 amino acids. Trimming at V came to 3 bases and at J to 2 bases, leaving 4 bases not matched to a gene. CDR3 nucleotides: TGTGCCTGGAGGACCGCGGGAGCCTACAATGAGCAGTTCTTC. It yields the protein CAWRTAGAYNEQFF. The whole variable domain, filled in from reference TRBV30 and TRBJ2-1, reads SQTIHQWPATLVQPVGSPLSLECTVEGTSNPNLYWYRQAAGRGLQLLFYSVGIGQISSEVPQNLSASRPQDRQFILSSKKLLLSDSGFYLCAWRTAGAYNEQFFGPGTRLTVL.

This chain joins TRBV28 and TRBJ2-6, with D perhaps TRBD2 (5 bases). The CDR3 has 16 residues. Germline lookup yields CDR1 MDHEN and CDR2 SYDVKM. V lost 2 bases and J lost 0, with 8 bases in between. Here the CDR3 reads CASSLPRGSGANVLTF. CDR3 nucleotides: TGTGCCAGCAGTTTACCCCGGGGCTCTGGGGCCAACGTCCTGACTTTC.

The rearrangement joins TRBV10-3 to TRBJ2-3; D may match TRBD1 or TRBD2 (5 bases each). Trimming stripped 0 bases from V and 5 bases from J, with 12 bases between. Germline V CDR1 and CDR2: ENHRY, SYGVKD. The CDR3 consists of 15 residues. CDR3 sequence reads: CAISESSEGRDTQYF. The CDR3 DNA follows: TGTGCCATCAGTGAGTCTTCAGAGGGGAGAGATACGCAGTATTTT.

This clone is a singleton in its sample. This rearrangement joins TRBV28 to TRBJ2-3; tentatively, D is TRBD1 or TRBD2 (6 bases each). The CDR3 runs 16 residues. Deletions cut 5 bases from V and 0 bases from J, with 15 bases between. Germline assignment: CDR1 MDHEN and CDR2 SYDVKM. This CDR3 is CASSAPGGSSTDTQYF. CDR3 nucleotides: TGTGCCAGCAGTGCCCCCGGGGGCTCGAGCACAGATACGCAGTATTTT.

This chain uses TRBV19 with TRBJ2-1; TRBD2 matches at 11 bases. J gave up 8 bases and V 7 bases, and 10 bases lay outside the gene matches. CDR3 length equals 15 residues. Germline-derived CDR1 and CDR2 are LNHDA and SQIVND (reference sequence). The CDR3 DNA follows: TGTGCCAGTACCGATAGCGGGAGGGGCGTTGATGAGCAGTTCTTC. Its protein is CASTDSGRGVDEQFF. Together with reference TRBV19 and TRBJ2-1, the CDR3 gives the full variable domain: DGGITQSPKYLFRKEGQNVTLSCEQNLNHDAMYWYRQDPGQGLRLIYYSQIVNDFQKGDIAEGYSVSREKKESFPLTVTSAQKNPTAFYLCASTDSGRGVDEQFFGPGTRLTVL.

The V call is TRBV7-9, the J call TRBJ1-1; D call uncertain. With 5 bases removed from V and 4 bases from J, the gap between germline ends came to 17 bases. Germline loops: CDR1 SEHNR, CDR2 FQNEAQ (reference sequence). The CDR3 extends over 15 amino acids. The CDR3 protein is CASSPRSRGTTEAFF. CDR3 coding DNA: TGTGCCAGCAGCCCACGATCCCGGGGAACCACTGAAGCTTTCTTT.

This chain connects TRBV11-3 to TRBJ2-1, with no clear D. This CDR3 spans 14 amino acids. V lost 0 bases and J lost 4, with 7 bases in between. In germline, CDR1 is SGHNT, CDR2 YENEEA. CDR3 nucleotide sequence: TGTGCCAGCAGCTTAGACGGTGGATACAATGAGCAGTTCTTC. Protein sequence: CASSLDGGYNEQFF.

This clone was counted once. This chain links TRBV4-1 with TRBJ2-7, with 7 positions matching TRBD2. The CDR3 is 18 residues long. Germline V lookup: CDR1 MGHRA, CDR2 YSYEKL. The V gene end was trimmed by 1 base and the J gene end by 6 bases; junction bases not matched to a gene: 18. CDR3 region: CASSQGTIGGGVLSEQYF. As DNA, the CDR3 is TGCGCCAGCAGCCAAGGGACCATTGGCGGGGGAGTCCTGAGCGAGCAGTACTTC.

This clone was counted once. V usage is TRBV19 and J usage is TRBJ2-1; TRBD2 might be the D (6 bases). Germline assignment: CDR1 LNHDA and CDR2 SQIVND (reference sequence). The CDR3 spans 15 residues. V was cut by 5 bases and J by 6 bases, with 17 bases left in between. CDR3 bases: TGTGCCAGTAGTCCCTCGGGACTGCCGAGCAATGAGCAGTTCTTC. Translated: CASSPSGLPSNEQFF.

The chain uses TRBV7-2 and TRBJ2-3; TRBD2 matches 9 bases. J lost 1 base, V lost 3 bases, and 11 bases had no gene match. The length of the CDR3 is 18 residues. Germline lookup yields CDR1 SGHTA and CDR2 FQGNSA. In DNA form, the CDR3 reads TGTGCCAGCAGCTTCGGGCTAGCGGGGACCTTCGGCACAGATACGCAGTATTTT. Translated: CASSFGLAGTFGTDTQYF. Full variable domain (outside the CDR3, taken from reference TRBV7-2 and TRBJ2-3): GAGVSQSPSNKVTEKGKDVELRCDPISGHTALYWYRQSLGQGLEFLIYFQGNSAPDKSGLPSDRFSAERTGGSVSTLTIQRTQQEDSAVYLCASSFGLAGTFGTDTQYFGPGTRLTVL.

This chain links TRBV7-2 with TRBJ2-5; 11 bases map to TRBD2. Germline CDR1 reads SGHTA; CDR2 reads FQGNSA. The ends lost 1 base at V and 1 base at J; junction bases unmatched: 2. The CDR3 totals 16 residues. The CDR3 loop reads CASSLGLAGLQETQYF. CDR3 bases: TGTGCCAGCAGCTTAGGACTAGCGGGACTCCAAGAGACCCAGTACTTC.

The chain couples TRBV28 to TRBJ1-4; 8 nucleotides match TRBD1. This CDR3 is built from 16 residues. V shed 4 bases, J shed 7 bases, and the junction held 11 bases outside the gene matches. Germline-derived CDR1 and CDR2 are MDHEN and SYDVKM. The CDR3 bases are TGTGCCAGCAGTTATAACGGTGCAGGGGGCGTTGAAAAACTGTTTTTT. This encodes CASSYNGAGGVEKLFF.

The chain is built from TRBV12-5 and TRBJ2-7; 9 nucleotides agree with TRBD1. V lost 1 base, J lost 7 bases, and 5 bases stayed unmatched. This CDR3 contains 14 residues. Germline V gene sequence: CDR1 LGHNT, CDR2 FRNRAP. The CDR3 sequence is CASGLEGQGREQYF. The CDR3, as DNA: TGTGCTAGTGGTTTGGAGGGACAGGGCCGAGAGCAGTACTTC.

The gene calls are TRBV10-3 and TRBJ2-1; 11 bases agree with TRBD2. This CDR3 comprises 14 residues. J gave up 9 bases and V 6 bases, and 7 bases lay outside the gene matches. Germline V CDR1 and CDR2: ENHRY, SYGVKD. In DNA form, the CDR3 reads TGTGCCATCAGCCGTAGCGGGGGGGCCATTGAGCAGTTCTTC. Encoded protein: CAISRSGGAIEQFF.

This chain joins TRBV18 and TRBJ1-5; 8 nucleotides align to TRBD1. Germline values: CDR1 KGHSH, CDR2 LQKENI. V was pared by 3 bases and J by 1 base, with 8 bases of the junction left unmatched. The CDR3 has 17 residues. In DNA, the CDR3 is TGTGCCAGCTCACCCCAAGGACAGGGAAAGAGCAATCAGCCCCAGCATTTT. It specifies CASSPQGQGKSNQPQHF.

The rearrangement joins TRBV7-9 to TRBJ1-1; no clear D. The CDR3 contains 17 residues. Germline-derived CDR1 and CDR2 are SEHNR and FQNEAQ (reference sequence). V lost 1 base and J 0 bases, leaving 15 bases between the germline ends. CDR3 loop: CASSLGLAGIMNTEAFF. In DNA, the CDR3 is TGTGCCAGCAGCTTAGGTTTAGCCGGGATCATGAACACTGAAGCTTTCTTT.

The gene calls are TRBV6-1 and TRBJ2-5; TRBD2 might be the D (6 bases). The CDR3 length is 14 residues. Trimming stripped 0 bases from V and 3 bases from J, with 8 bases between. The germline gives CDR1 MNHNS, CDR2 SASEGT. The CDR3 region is CASSEALAEETQYF. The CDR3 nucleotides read TGTGCCAGCAGTGAAGCATTAGCGGAAGAGACCCAGTACTTC.